This entry lists 10 T cell receptor beta chains sequenced from one sample in a study of T cells in Graves' hyperthyroidism and ophthalmopathy. Researchers took RNA transcripts and amplified the TCR beta CDR3 regions from them. The study used the HTBI primer set for a first-round RT-PCR of the TCR CDR3. TCRdb itself ran the multiplex PCR reads through MiXCR, one entry per CDR3 protein. The sample has some 350,000 distinct CDR3 sequences; 12% to 15% are singletons. The sequencing input was blood. The source is a woman aged 55-70 years with Graves' ophthalmopathy.

This chain uses TRBV7-9 with TRBJ2-5; no clear D. V was clipped by 5 bases and J by 5 bases, with 15 bases between them. Germline V gene lookup returns CDR1 SEHNR and CDR2 FQNEAQ (reference sequence). This CDR3 has 14 residues. The CDR3 DNA is TGTGCCAGCAGCCTACCCTCCCAAGGGGAGACCCAGTACTTC. Translation gives CASSLPSQGETQYF.

CDR3 sequence reads: CASSEPLLRVPLEQYF. For the CDR3, the DNA is TGTGCCAGCAGCGAGCCCCTCCTCAGGGTTCCCCTCGAGCAGTACTTC. V is TRBV9 and J is TRBJ2-7, with a tentative D call TRBD1 (5 bases). The V end was cut by 3 bases, the J end by 6 bases, with 22 bases between. CDR1 is SGDLS, CDR2 YYNGEE, per germline. The CDR3 has 16 residues.

This chain joins TRBV5-4 and TRBJ2-1; 10 nucleotides align to TRBD2. Germline values: CDR1 SGHNT, CDR2 YYREEE (reference sequence). This CDR3 has 16 amino acids. V lost 5 bases and J lost 4; bases outside the gene matches: 9. DNA of the CDR3: TGTGCCAGCAGACGCCAAGCGGGAGGGACTTACAATGAGCAGTTCTTC. Translating it yields CASRRQAGGTYNEQFF.

This clonotype was detected only a few times. The chain has TRBV19 and TRBJ2-2; TRBD1 matches 8 bases. Germline V CDR1 and CDR2: LNHDA, SQIVND (reference sequence). With V trimmed by 10 bases and J by 3 bases, 10 bases remained unmatched. The CDR3 consists of 15 residues. The CDR3 region has the DNA TGTGCCACCAAAACTGACAGGGGTGACACCGGGGAGCTGTTTTTT. This codes for CATKTDRGDTGELFF.

This clonotype was counted at least ten times. The V call is TRBV11-1, the J call TRBJ2-5, with a weak D call TRBD1 (5 bases). Trimming cost V 4 bases and J 1 base, with 10 bases left between them. This CDR3 is 14 amino acids long. The V gene's germline CDR1 is SGHAT and CDR2 FQDESV (reference sequence). The CDR3 DNA is TGTGCCAGCAGCTCGAGACAGCTCCAAGAGACCCAGTACTTC. It encodes CASSSRQLQETQYF.

This clonotype was seen at least ten times. The chain employs TRBV2 and TRBJ2-1; possibly TRBD2 for D (6 bases). Germline loops: CDR1 SNHLY, CDR2 FYNNEI. This CDR3 is built from 13 residues. The V end lost 5 bases, the J end lost 8 bases, and 13 bases lay between the germline ends. The CDR3 region is CASSPTGGDEQFF. CDR3 coding DNA: TGTGCCAGCAGTCCTACAGGAGGGGATGAGCAGTTCTTC.

This chain links TRBV10-3 with TRBJ2-1, with 11 bases matching TRBD2. Germline V gene sequence: CDR1 ENHRY, CDR2 SYGVKD. This CDR3 comprises 15 residues. The V gene end was trimmed by 6 bases and the J gene end by 1 base; junction bases not matched to a gene: 2. CDR3 residues: CAISTSGRSYNEQFF. CDR3 nucleotides: TGTGCCATCAGCACTAGCGGGAGATCCTACAATGAGCAGTTCTTC.

The table lists this clonotype with a few counts. This chain links TRBV20-1 with TRBJ2-5, with TRBD2 identical over 12 bases. Germline V CDR1 and CDR2: DFQATT, SNEGSKA (reference sequence). The CDR3 has 15 amino acids. V lost 3 bases, J lost 1 base, and 3 bases stayed unmatched. In DNA, the CDR3 is TGCAGTGCTAGGACTAGCGGGAGTCCCCAAGAGACCCAGTACTTC. Translation: CSARTSGSPQETQYF.

The chain uses TRBV11-2 and TRBJ2-3; unclear D gene. The CDR3 spans 15 residues. Germline CDR1 is SGHAT and CDR2 is FQNNGV. Trimming cost V 2 bases and J 0 bases, with 9 bases left between them. The CDR3 spells CASSLTLASTDTQYF. DNA for the CDR3: TGTGCCAGCAGCTTAACCTTGGCTAGCACAGATACGCAGTATTTT.

This clonotype was picked up many times. The rearrangement uses TRBV30 and TRBJ2-1, with TRBD2 as a possible D gene (7 bases). Trimming left V 0 bases short and J 6 bases short, with 21 bases between. The length of the CDR3 is 17 residues. The germline V gene encodes CDR1 GTSNPN and CDR2 SVGIG (reference sequence). The CDR3 sequence is CAWSVPRRGARGNEQFF. DNA for the CDR3: TGTGCCTGGAGTGTACCCCGACGGGGGGCAAGGGGCAATGAGCAGTTCTTC.